The 21 T cell receptor beta chains listed next were all sequenced from one sample in a study of cytomegalovirus exposure and HLA in healthy donors. PCR involved 60 Vbeta and 13 Jbeta primers. This table comes from immunoSEQ multiplex PCR, and its TCRdb copy is limited to in-frame clones, with some not included. The data hold 200,000 or so clones, with around 80% observed a single time. The source material was PBMCs. Receptors were obtained from a boy aged 2 to 10 in good health and CMV-seronegative.

The chain employs TRBV18 and TRBJ2-1, with 13 bases aligning to TRBD2. Germline CDR1 and CDR2: KGHSH and LQKENI. Germline trimming cut 3 bases from V and 2 bases from J; bases unmatched to any gene: 4. The CDR3 consists of 17 residues. The CDR3 reads CASSPGLAGTPYNEQFF. CDR3 coding DNA: TGTGCCAGCTCACCGGGACTAGCGGGGACGCCCTACAATGAGCAGTTCTTC. The full variable domain, completed using reference TRBV18 and TRBJ2-1, is NAGVMQNPRHLVRRRGQEARLRCSPMKGHSHVYWYRQLPEEGLKFMVYLQKENIIDESGMPKERFSAEFPKEGPSILRIQQVVRGDSAAYFCASSPGLAGTPYNEQFFGPGTRLTVL.

The chain recombines TRBV30 with TRBJ2-1; TRBD2 is a possible D gene (5 bases). Germline lookup yields CDR1 GTSNPN and CDR2 SVGIG (reference sequence). The CDR3 has 12 amino acids. V lost 1 base to trimming and J lost 9 bases, with 10 bases between them. The CDR3 region has the DNA TGTGCCTGGAGTGCGTTGGCGGGTGAGCAGTTCTTC. Its translation: CAWSALAGEQFF.

The CDR3 DNA follows: TGTGCCAGCAGTGTCAAGCAGACCCAGTACTTC. It translates to CASSVKQTQYF. This rearrangement joins TRBV2 to TRBJ2-5; no clear D. The germline V and J ends were trimmed by 4 bases and 6 bases, with 6 bases remaining between them. Germline assignment: CDR1 SNHLY and CDR2 FYNNEI. The CDR3 has 11 residues.

The chain's CDR3 is CASSVGGGGTGELFF. The CDR3 DNA is TGTGCCAGCAGCGTAGGCGGGGGAGGCACCGGGGAGCTGTTTTTT. V and J are TRBV9 and TRBJ2-2; 7 bases agree with TRBD2. The CDR3 extends over 15 amino acids. V shed 0 bases, J shed 4 bases, and the junction held 3 bases outside the gene matches. Germline V gene lookup returns CDR1 SGDLS and CDR2 YYNGEE.

This clone showed up just a few times. The chain links TRBV20-1 to TRBJ1-1, with D unclear. Germline CDR1 reads DFQATT; CDR2 reads SNEGSKA (reference sequence). The V and J ends lost 3 bases and 9 bases respectively, with 8 bases between them. The CDR3 has 10 amino acids. CDR3 region: CSARGEKAFF. The DNA of the CDR3 is TGCAGTGCTAGGGGAGAGAAAGCTTTCTTT.

The rearrangement joins TRBV2 to TRBJ1-3; a possible D gene is TRBD1 (6 bases). Germline-derived CDR1 and CDR2 are SNHLY and FYNNEI. The V and J ends lost 6 bases and 0 bases respectively, with 15 bases between them. The CDR3 has 16 residues. CDR3 bases: TGTGCCAGCAGCGGGAGGGACACCAACTCTGGAAACACCATATATTTT. It specifies CASSGRDTNSGNTIYF.

This clone has a single count. The chain recombines TRBV11-2 with TRBJ1-3; 10 bases are shared with TRBD1. Germline V gene lookup returns CDR1 SGHAT and CDR2 FQNNGV. The V gene end was trimmed by 2 bases and the J gene end by 4 bases; junction bases not matched to a gene: 8. This CDR3 is 17 amino acids long. For the CDR3, the DNA is TGTGCCAGCAGCTTACCGCCCGGGACAGGGGTGGGAAACACCATATATTTT. It yields the protein CASSLPPGTGVGNTIYF. The complete variable domain, with remaining parts taken from reference TRBV11-2 and TRBJ1-3, reads EAGVAQSPRYKIIEKRQSVAFWCNPISGHATLYWYQQILGQGPKLLIQFQNNGVVDDSQLPKDRFSAERLKGVDSTLKIQPAKLEDSAVYLCASSLPPGTGVGNTIYFGEGSWLTVV.

The V gene is TRBV5-1, the J gene TRBJ1-5; possible D gene TRBD1, 6 bases. V gave up 0 bases and J gave up 4 bases, with 11 bases separating them. The V gene's germline CDR1 is SGHRS and CDR2 YFSETQ. The CDR3 length is 15 residues. This CDR3 is CASSLDRAINQPQHF. DNA for the CDR3: TGCGCCAGCAGCTTGGACAGGGCTATTAATCAGCCCCAGCATTTT.

The rearrangement joins TRBV12-5 to TRBJ2-3; 9 bases align to TRBD2. CDR3 length equals 17 residues. Germline trimming cut 0 bases from V and 2 bases from J; bases unmatched to any gene: 6. CDR1 LGHNT and CDR2 FRNRAP come from the germline V gene. As DNA, the CDR3 is TGTGCTAGTGGTTTGGTAGTCAGCGGGGGGATCACAGATACGCAGTATTTT. This codes for CASGLVVSGGITDTQYF.

This chain joins TRBV30 and TRBJ2-3; possible D gene TRBD1, 5 bases. The CDR3 has 14 residues. Germline V gives CDR1 GTSNPN, CDR2 SVGIG (reference sequence). V dropped 0 bases and J dropped 4 bases, with 11 bases sitting between them. The CDR3 is CAWSVRVGPDTQYF. CDR3 sequence (DNA): TGTGCCTGGAGTGTACGAGTGGGGCCAGATACGCAGTATTTT. Together with reference TRBV30 and TRBJ2-3, the CDR3 gives the full variable domain: SQTIHQWPATLVQPVGSPLSLECTVEGTSNPNLYWYRQAAGRGLQLLFYSVGIGQISSEVPQNLSASRPQDRQFILSSKKLLLSDSGFYLCAWSVRVGPDTQYFGPGTRLTVL.

The CDR3 DNA follows: TGTGCCAGTAGTATTCATCAGGGGGTTTTGGGGAATGAGCAGTTCTTC. Its translation: CASSIHQGVLGNEQFF. This chain uses TRBV19 with TRBJ2-1; the match to TRBD1 covers 7 bases. This CDR3 spans 16 amino acids. The V gene's germline CDR1 is LNHDA and CDR2 SQIVND (reference sequence). The V segment lost 3 bases and the J segment 7 bases; nucleotides outside the gene matches: 12.

The chain recombines TRBV9 with TRBJ2-6; 10 bases are a match to TRBD1. The length of the CDR3 is 18 residues. The germline gives CDR1 SGDLS, CDR2 YYNGEE. J gave up 1 base and V 3 bases, and 7 bases lay outside the gene matches. The CDR3 sequence is CASSDRDRGGSGANVLTF. The DNA for the CDR3 is TGTGCCAGCAGCGACCGGGACAGGGGCGGGTCTGGGGCCAACGTCCTGACTTTC.

The rearrangement links TRBV9 to TRBJ2-7; 8 bases map to TRBD1. The CDR3 has 15 residues. V lost 4 bases to trimming and J lost 2 bases; unmatched junction nucleotides: 8. Germline V gene sequence: CDR1 SGDLS, CDR2 YYNGEE. The CDR3 sequence is CASSRTTGGTYEQYF. CDR3 nucleotides: TGTGCCAGCAGCCGAACAACAGGGGGTACCTACGAGCAGTACTTC.

CDR3 nucleotide sequence: TGTGCCAGCAGCGTCGACGGCGGGGGGGGCGGTACCAACGAGCAGTACTTC. Translation: CASSVDGGGGGTNEQYF. This sequence joins TRBV9 and TRBJ2-7, with 9 bases that match TRBD2. Losses at the gene ends were 2 bases for V and 5 bases for J; bases not matched to a gene: 14. Germline V gene data show CDR1 as SGDLS and CDR2 as YYNGEE. The CDR3 spans 17 residues.

The DNA for the CDR3 is TGTGCCAGCAGTTACGGGGGGGGCTATGGCTACACCTTC. The encoded protein is CASSYGGGYGYTF. This chain uses TRBV6-6 with TRBJ1-2; TRBD1 might be the D (5 bases). The CDR3 is 13 amino acids. Between the trimmed V and J ends, which lost 2 bases and 4 bases, there was a span of 8 bases. The germline V gene has CDR1 MNHNY and CDR2 SVGAGI (reference sequence).

The chain combines TRBV27 with TRBJ2-1; D possibly corresponds to TRBD2 (6 bases). V was clipped by 0 bases and J by 4 bases, with 13 bases between them. Germline values: CDR1 MNHEY, CDR2 SMNVEV (reference sequence). The CDR3 extends over 16 amino acids. Here the CDR3 DNA reads TGTGCCAGCAGTTTATCACGCGGGGACCATTACAATGAGCAGTTCTTC. It yields the protein CASSLSRGDHYNEQFF.

J is TRBJ1-1 and V is TRBV19; D gene ambiguous. V was trimmed by 3 bases and J by 0 bases, leaving 8 bases between them. The germline V gene encodes CDR1 LNHDA and CDR2 SQIVND (reference sequence). This CDR3 has 14 residues. CDR3 region: CASSIEQLNTEAFF. CDR3 DNA sequence: TGTGCCAGTAGTATTGAACAGTTGAACACTGAAGCTTTCTTT. Filled out from reference TRBV19 and TRBJ1-1, the complete variable domain reads DGGITQSPKYLFRKEGQNVTLSCEQNLNHDAMYWYRQDPGQGLRLIYYSQIVNDFQKGDIAEGYSVSREKKESFPLTVTSAQKNPTAFYLCASSIEQLNTEAFFGQGTRLTVV.

The chain has TRBV23-1 and TRBJ1-4; tentative D call: TRBD1 (6 bases). TRBV23-1 is assigned to the ORF class and has an uncertain function. This CDR3 has 14 amino acids. Trimming shortened V by 4 bases and J by 8 bases, and 14 bases separated the two germline ends. The CDR3 sequence: CASSRAGAREKLFF. The CDR3 coding sequence is TGCGCCAGCAGTCGAGCAGGGGCACGGGAAAAACTGTTTTTT.

V is TRBV7-2 and J is TRBJ1-5; D is uncertain. Germline V CDR1 and CDR2: SGHTA, FQGNSA. The CDR3 consists of 16 residues. Trimming took 5 bases from V and 6 from J, leaving 20 bases between them. The CDR3 DNA is TGTGCCAGCAGCCTCTTGTCCTCGGGGTCGGGTCAGCCCCAGCATTTT. Its translation: CASSLLSSGSGQPQHF.

The count of this clone is one. The rearrangement uses TRBV10-3 and TRBJ2-7; the D is unclear. Germline V gives CDR1 ENHRY, CDR2 SYGVKD. Trimming cost V 4 bases and J 3 bases, with 10 bases left between them. This CDR3 is built from 13 residues. The CDR3 here is CAISVTAGYEQYF. CDR3 bases: TGTGCCATCAGTGTAACGGCAGGCTACGAGCAGTACTTC.

The rearrangement uses TRBV7-9 and TRBJ2-2, with TRBD2 as a possible D gene (6 bases). The CDR3 covers 15 residues. Germline V gives CDR1 SEHNR, CDR2 FQNEAQ (reference sequence). V was shortened by 5 bases and J by 6 bases, with 16 bases between the two germline ends. DNA for the CDR3: TGTGCCAGCAGCCCTTCTCGGGGGTTGGCCGGGGAGCTGTTTTTT. Its protein product is CASSPSRGLAGELFF.